This T cell receptor beta chain originates from a study of response to subunit inactivated influenza vaccine. This CDR3 has 14 amino acids. Trimming removed 6 bases from V and 0 bases from J, with 12 bases in between. Germline CDR1 MDHEN, CDR2 SYDVKM. TCRdb itself ran the RT-PCR reads through MiXCR, one entry per CDR3 protein. The table lists about 160,000 distinct CDR3 sequences, approximately 10% of them singletons. Study-wide results and caveats: Each seasonal influenza vaccination, the authors suggested, recruits few new T cells.

Comments on this clonotype: The target antigen is unknown.

The source of this sequence is a man over 45 who received an inactivated influenza vaccine. The sample was non-naive T cells sorted from PBMCs, taken more than 35 days after vaccination. The chain couples TRBV28 to TRBJ2-7; D is ambiguous. The CDR3 loop reads CASSTGTASYEQYF. CDR3 nucleotide sequence: TGTGCCAGCAGCACCGGAACCGCCTCCTACGAGCAGTACTTC. The whole variable domain, filled in from reference TRBV28 and TRBJ2-7, reads DVKVTQSSRYLVKRTGEKVFLECVQDMDHENMFWYRQDPGLGLRLIYFSYDVKMKEKGDIPEGYSVSREKKERFSLILESASTNQTSMYLCASSTGTASYEQYFGPGTRLTVT.